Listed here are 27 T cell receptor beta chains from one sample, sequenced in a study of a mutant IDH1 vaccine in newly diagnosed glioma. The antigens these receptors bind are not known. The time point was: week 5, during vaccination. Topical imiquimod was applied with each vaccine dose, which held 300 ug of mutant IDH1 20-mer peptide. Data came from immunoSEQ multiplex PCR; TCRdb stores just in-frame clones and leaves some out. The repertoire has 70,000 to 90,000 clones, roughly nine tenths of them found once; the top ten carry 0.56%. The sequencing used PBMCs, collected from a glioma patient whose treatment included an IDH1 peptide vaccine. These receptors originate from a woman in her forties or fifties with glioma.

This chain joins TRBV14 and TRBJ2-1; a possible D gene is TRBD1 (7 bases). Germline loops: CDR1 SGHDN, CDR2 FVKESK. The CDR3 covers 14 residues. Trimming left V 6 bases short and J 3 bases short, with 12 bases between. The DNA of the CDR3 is TGTGCCAGCAGTGGAGGGGGCGGCTACAATGAGCAGTTCTTC. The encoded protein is CASSGGGGYNEQFF. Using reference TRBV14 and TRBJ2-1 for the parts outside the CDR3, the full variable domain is EAGVTQFPSHSVIEKGQTVTLRCDPISGHDNLYWYRRVMGKEIKFLLHFVKESKQDESGMPNNRFLAERTGGTYSTLKVQPAELEDSGVYFCASSGGGGYNEQFFGPGTRLTVL.

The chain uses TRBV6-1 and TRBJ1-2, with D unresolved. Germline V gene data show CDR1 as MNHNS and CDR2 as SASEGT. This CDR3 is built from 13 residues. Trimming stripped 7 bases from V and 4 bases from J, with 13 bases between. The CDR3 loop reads CASTVTEGYGYTF. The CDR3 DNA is TGTGCCAGCACCGTTACCGAGGGCTATGGCTACACCTTC.

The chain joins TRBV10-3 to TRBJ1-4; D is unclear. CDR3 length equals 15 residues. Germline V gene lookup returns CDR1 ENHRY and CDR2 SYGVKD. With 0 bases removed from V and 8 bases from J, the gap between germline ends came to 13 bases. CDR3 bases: TGTGCCATCAGTGAGTCGGGAGGTCTCGGCGAAAAACTGTTTTTT. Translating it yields CAISESGGLGEKLFF.

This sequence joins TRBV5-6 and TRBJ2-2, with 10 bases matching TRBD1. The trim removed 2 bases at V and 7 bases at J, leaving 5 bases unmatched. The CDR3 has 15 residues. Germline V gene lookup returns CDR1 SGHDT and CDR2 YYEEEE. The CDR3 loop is CASSFGTGAGGELFF. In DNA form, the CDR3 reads TGTGCCAGCAGCTTTGGGACAGGGGCAGGCGGGGAGCTGTTTTTT.

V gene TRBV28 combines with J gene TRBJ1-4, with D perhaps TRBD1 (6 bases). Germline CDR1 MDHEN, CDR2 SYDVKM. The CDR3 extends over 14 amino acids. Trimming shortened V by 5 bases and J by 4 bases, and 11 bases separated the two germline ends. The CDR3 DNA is TGTGCCAGCAGTCGACAGGACCTTAATGAAAAACTGTTTTTT. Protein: CASSRQDLNEKLFF.

As DNA, the CDR3 is TGTGCCAGCAGCTCACGGACAGGGGGTGCCTACGAGCAGTACTTC. Its protein product is CASSSRTGGAYEQYF. The rearrangement links TRBV7-8 to TRBJ2-7; 10 nucleotides line up with TRBD1. The CDR3 extends over 15 amino acids. CDR1 and CDR2 from the germline V gene are SGHVS and FQNEAQ. V shed 4 bases and J 2 bases; nucleotides not matched to a gene: 5.

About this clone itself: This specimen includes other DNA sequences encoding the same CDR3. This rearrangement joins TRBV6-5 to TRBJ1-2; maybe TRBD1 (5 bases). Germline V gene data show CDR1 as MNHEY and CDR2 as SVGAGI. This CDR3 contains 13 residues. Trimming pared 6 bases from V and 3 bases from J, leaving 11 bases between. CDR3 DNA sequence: TGTGCCAGCAGCTACCTAGGGGACTATGGCTACACCTTC. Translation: CASSYLGDYGYTF.

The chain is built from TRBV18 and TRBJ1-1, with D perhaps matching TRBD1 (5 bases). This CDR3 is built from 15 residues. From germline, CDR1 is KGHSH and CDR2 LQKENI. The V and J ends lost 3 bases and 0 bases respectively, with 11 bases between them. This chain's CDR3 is CASSPSMTVNTEAFF. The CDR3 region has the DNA TGTGCCAGCTCACCTTCTATGACAGTGAACACTGAAGCTTTCTTT.

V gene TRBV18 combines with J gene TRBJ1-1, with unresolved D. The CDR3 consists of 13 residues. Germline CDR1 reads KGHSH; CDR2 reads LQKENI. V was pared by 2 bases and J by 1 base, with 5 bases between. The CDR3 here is CASSPTENTEAFF. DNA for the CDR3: TGTGCCAGCTCACCAACCGAGAACACTGAAGCTTTCTTT.

In nucleotides, the CDR3 is TGTGCCAGCAGTATTAGCGGGAGCACCTACAATGAGCAGTTCTTC. This translates into CASSISGSTYNEQFF. The rearrangement links TRBV2 to TRBJ2-1; the match to TRBD2 covers 9 bases. CDR3 length: 15 residues. V gave up 5 bases and J gave up 2 bases; unmatched junction bases: 4. CDR1 is SNHLY, CDR2 FYNNEI, per germline.

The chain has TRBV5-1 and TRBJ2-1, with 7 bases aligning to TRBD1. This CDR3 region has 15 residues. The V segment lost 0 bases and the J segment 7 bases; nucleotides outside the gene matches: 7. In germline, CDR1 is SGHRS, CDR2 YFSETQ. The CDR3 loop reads CASSLGPQGNNEQFF. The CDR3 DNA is TGCGCCAGCAGCTTGGGCCCACAGGGGAATAATGAGCAGTTCTTC.

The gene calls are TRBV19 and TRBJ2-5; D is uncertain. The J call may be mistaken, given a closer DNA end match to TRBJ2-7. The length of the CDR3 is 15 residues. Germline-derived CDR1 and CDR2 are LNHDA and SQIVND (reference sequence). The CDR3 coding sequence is TGTGCCAGTACCCCCTGGCAGGAGCTCCCCTACGAGCAGTACTTC. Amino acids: CASTPWQELPYEQYF.

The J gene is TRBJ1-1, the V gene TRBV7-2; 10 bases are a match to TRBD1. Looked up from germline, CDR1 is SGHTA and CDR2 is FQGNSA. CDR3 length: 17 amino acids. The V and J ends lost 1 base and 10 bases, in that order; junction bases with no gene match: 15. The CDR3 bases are TGTGCCAGCAGCTTAGTATTGTACGTTCGGGACAGGGGAGGAGCTTTCTTT. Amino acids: CASSLVLYVRDRGGAFF.

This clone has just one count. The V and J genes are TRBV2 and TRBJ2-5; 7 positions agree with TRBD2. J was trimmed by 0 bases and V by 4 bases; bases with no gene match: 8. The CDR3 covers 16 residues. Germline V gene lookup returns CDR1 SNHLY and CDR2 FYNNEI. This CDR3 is CASSAGGGPYQETQYF. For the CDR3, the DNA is TGTGCCAGCAGTGCGGGGGGAGGACCGTACCAAGAGACCCAGTACTTC.

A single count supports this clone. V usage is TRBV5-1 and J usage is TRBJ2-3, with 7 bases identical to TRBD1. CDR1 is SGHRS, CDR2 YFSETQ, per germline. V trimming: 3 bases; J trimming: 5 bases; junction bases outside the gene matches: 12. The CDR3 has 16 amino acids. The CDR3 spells CASSSELQGSGDTQYF. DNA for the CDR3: TGCGCCAGCAGCTCCGAGTTACAGGGGTCGGGAGATACGCAGTATTTT.

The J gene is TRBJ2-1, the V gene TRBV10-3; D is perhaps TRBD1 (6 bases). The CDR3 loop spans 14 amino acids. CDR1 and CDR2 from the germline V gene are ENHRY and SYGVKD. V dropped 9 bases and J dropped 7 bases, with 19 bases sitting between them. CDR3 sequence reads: CAIGIGGPMNEQFF. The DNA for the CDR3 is TGTGCCATTGGCATAGGGGGACCTATGAATGAGCAGTTCTTC.

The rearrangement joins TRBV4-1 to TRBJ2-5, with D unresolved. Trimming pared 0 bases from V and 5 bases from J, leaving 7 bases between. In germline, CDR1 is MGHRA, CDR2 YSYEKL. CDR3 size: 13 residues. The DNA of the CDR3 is TGCGCCAGCAGCCAAGATTGGTCGGAGACCCAGTACTTC. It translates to CASSQDWSETQYF.

The CDR3 DNA sequence: TGTGCCAGCCTACCGAGCGGACCAAACACCGGGGAGCTGTTTTTT. This sequence encodes CASLPSGPNTGELFF. The chain joins TRBV6-6 to TRBJ2-2, with D possibly TRBD2 on 5 matching bases. The CDR3 contains 15 residues. Per germline, CDR1 MNHNY and CDR2 SVGAGI (reference sequence). V lost 8 bases and J lost 2, with 15 bases in between.

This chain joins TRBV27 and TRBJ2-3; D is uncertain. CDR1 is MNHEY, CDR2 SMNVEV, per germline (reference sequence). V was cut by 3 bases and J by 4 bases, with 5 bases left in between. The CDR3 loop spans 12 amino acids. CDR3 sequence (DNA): TGTGCCAGCAGTTTCCGGCCAGATACGCAGTATTTT. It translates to CASSFRPDTQYF.

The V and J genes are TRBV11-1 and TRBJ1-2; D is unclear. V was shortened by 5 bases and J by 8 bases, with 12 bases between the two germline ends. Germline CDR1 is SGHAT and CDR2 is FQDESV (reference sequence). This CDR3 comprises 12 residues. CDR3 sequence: CASSDLGSGYTF. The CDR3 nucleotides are TGTGCCAGCAGCGATTTAGGTTCGGGCTACACCTTC. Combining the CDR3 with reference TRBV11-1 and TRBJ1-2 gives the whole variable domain EAEVAQSPRYKITEKSQAVAFWCDPISGHATLYWYRQILGQGPELLVQFQDESVVDDSQLPKDRFSAERLKGVDSTLKIQPAELGDSAMYLCASSDLGSGYTFGSGTRLTVV.

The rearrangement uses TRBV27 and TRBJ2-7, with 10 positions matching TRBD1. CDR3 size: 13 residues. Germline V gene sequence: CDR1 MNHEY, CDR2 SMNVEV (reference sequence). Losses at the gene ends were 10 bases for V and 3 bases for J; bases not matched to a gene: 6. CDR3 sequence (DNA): TGTGCCACTGACAGGGGGCCCTACTACGAGCAGTACTTC. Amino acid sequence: CATDRGPYYEQYF.

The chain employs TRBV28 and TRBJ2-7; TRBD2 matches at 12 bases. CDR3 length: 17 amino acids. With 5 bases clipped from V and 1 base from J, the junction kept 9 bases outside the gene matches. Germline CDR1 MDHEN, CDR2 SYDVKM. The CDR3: CASSLGLAGPRSYEQYF. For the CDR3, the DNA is TGTGCCAGCAGTCTCGGACTAGCGGGACCGAGATCCTACGAGCAGTACTTC.

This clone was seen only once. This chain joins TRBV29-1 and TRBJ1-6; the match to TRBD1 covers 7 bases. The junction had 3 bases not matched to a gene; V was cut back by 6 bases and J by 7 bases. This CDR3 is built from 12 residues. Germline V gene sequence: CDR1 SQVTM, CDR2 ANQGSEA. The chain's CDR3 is CSVRQGNSPLHF. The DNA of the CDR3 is TGCAGCGTAAGACAGGGCAATTCACCCCTCCACTTT.

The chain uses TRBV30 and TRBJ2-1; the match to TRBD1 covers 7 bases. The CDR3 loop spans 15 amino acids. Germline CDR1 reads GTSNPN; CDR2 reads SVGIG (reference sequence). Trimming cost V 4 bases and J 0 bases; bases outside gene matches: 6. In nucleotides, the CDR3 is TGTGCCTGGACCCCCGACAGGGTCTCCTACAATGAGCAGTTCTTC. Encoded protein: CAWTPDRVSYNEQFF.

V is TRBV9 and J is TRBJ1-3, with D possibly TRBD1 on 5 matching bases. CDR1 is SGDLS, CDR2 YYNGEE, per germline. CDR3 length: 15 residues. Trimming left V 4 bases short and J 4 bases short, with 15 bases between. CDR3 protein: CASSPGTLTGNTIYF. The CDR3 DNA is TGTGCCAGCAGCCCAGGGACCCTAACGGGAAACACCATATATTTT.

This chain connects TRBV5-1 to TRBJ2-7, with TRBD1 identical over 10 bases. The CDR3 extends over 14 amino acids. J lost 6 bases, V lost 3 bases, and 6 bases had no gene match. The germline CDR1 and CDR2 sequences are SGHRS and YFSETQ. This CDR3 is CASSWGQGKGEQYF. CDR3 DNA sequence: TGCGCCAGCAGCTGGGGACAGGGGAAGGGCGAGCAGTACTTC.

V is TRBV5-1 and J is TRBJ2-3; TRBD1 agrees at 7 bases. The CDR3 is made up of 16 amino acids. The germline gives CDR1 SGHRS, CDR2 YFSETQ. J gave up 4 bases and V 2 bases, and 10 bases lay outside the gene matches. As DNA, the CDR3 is TGCGCCAGCAGCTTAGGGGGCGTATCAGTCGCAGATACGCAGTATTTT. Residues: CASSLGGVSVADTQYF.